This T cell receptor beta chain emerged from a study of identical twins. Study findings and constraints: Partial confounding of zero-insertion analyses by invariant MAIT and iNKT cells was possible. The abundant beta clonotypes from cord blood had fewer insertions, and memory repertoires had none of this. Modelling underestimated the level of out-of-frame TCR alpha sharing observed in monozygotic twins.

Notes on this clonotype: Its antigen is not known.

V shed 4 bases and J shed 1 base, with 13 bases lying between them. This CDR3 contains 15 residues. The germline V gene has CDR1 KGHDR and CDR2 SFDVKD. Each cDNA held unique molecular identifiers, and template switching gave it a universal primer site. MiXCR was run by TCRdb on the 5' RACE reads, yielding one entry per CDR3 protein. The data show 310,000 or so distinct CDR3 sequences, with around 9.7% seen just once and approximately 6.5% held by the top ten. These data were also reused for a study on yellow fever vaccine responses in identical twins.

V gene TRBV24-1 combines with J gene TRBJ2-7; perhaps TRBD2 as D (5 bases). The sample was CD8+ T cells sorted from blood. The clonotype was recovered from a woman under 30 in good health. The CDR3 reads CATSETGMPSYEQYF. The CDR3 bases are TGTGCCACCAGTGAGACCGGGATGCCGTCCTACGAGCAGTACTTC.